This T cell receptor beta chain was obtained from a study of blood T cell repertoires in COVID-19. Overall study context: The cDNA or gDNA used as material had been derived from T cells, B-cell-depleted T cells, or PBMCs.

Seattle patients were enrolled while actively infected and followed longitudinally. Per the authors' pipeline: Counts of nucleated cells, estimated from reference gene primer amplification, were obtained. TCRdb keeps only in-frame clones here, not all; method: immunoSEQ multiplex PCR. V and J calls and clone size follow that table, whereas D and trimming were derived from the DNA. The data contain about 270,000 clones, approximately 92% of them singletons. The CDR3 has 19 amino acids. With V trimmed by 2 bases and J by 5 bases, 13 bases remained unmatched. Germline values: CDR1 LGHDT, CDR2 YNNKEL (reference sequence).

The sequencing input was peripheral blood. The clonotype was recovered from a young adult with COVID-19, enrolled during active disease. The chain combines TRBV3-1 (or the pseudogene TRBV3-2) with TRBJ2-5; 14 bases are shared with TRBD2. CDR3 protein: CASSQRLGLAGGGRETQYF. CDR3 bases: TGTGCCAGCAGCCAACGGTTAGGACTAGCGGGAGGAGGAAGGGAGACCCAGTACTTC.